The 8 T cell receptor beta chains presented below share a single source sample, sequenced in a study of T cell responses to AZD1222 COVID-19 vaccine. Sequencing was performed with immunoSEQ multiplex PCR; in TCRdb, only in-frame clones are kept and a portion is missing. The profile covers 150,000 to 200,000 clones, with just over 90% appearing a single time and 1% to 1.5% taken by the ten largest. The material sequenced was peripheral blood, taken 28 days after the second AZD1222 dose. Receptors originate from an adult who received the AZD1222 COVID-19 vaccine.

The V and J genes are TRBV18 and TRBJ1-2; 10 bases are a match to TRBD1. Germline CDR1 KGHSH, CDR2 LQKENI. CDR3 length: 11 amino acids. Trimming removed 8 bases from V and 8 bases from J; junction bases left unmatched: 2. CDR3 bases: TGTGCCAGCGGGACAGGGGACGGCTACACCTTC. It translates to CASGTGDGYTF.

This clone has a single count. This chain connects TRBV12-3 or TRBV12-4 to TRBJ1-5; a possible D gene is TRBD1 (6 bases). The CDR3 covers 13 residues. Trimming cost V 3 bases and J 7 bases, with 10 bases left between them. The CDR3 bases are TGTGCCAGCAGTTTGGGGGGCGGGCAGCCCCAGCATTTT. Its protein is CASSLGGGQPQHF.

The V call is TRBV30, the J call TRBJ2-7; TRBD1 is a possible D gene (5 bases). The V and J ends lost 3 bases and 3 bases respectively, with 9 bases between them. The CDR3 length is 12 residues. Germline assignment: CDR1 GTSNPN and CDR2 SVGIG (reference sequence). CDR3 nucleotides: TGTGCCTGGAGCTTAACAGGCTACGAGCAGTACTTC. Translated, it gives CAWSLTGYEQYF.

This sequence joins TRBV20-1 and TRBJ1-1; no clear D gene. The CDR3 is 10 amino acids. V lost 1 base and J 8 bases, leaving 5 bases between the germline ends. Germline-derived CDR1 and CDR2 are DFQATT and SNEGSKA (reference sequence). The CDR3 sequence: CSARVSEAFF. Written as DNA, the CDR3 is TGCAGTGCTAGAGTTTCGGAAGCTTTCTTT.

This clone was detected only once. The chain links TRBV4-1 to TRBJ1-6; D is uncertain. CDR1 is MGHRA and CDR2 is YSYEKL in the germline V gene. Deletions cut 4 bases from V and 7 bases from J, with 17 bases between. The CDR3 has 16 amino acids. The CDR3 coding sequence is TGCGCCAGCAGCCCCCCCTTGGGGTTGAGCAATTCACCCCTCCACTTT. Translation gives CASSPPLGLSNSPLHF.

This clone was seen once. The V and J genes are TRBV13 and TRBJ2-1, with TRBD2 identical over 9 bases. With 10 bases clipped from V and 4 bases from J, the junction kept 8 bases outside the gene matches. CDR1 PRHDT and CDR2 FYEKMQ come from the germline V gene (reference sequence). The CDR3 has 14 residues. As DNA, the CDR3 is TGTGCCACCTCGAGCGGGGGGCATTACAATGAGCAGTTCTTC. It codes for CATSSGGHYNEQFF.

The chain is built from TRBV18 and TRBJ2-1; TRBD2 aligns across 7 bases. This CDR3 is 15 amino acids long. The J segment lost 5 bases and the V segment lost 2 bases, leaving 6 bases of the junction unmatched. Germline values: CDR1 KGHSH, CDR2 LQKENI. In DNA form, the CDR3 reads TGTGCCAGCTCACCAGGGAGGGGCCTCAACAATGAGCAGTTCTTC. Protein product: CASSPGRGLNNEQFF.

CDR3 sequence reads: CAISESLDSISYEQYF. The CDR3, as DNA: TGTGCCATCAGTGAGTCTTTGGACTCCATCTCCTACGAGCAGTACTTC. The chain joins TRBV10-3 to TRBJ2-7, with D possibly matching TRBD2 (5 bases). In germline, CDR1 is ENHRY, CDR2 SYGVKD. The CDR3 is made up of 16 amino acids. Trimming left V 0 bases short and J 0 bases short, with 12 bases between.